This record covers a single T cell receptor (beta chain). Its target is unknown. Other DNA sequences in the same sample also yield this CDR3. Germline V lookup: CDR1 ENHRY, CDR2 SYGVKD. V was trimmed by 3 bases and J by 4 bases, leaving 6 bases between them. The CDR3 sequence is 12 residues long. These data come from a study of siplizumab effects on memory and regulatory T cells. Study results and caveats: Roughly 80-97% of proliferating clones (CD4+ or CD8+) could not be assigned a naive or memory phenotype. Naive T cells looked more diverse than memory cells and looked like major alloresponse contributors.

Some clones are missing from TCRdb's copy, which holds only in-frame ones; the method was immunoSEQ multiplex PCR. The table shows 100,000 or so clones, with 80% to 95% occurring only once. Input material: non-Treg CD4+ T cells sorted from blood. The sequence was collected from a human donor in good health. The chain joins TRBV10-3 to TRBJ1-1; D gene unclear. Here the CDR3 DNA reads TGTGCCATCAGTGAAGGGTCCACTGAAGCTTTCTTT. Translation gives CAISEGSTEAFF.